This passage covers 27 T cell receptor beta chains from one sample sequenced in a study of identical twins. TCRdb passed the 5' RACE reads through MiXCR, listing each CDR3 protein once. This sample carries nearly 200,000 distinct CDR3 sequences, more than 15% of them seen once, and the ten largest clones take about 38%. These data were also filed under a second study, of T cells expressing NK-cell markers.

Sequencing was carried out using CD8+ T cells sorted from blood. These receptors originate from a woman under 30 in good health.

This clonotype was counted ten times or more. The gene calls are TRBV12-3 or TRBV12-4 and TRBJ2-7; D perhaps matches TRBD2 (5 bases). V lost 8 bases to trimming and J lost 3 bases, with 14 bases between them. CDR3 length: 13 amino acids. The chain's CDR3 is CASSPAENYEQYF. The CDR3 DNA is TGTGCCAGCTCACCAGCGGAGAACTACGAGCAGTACTTC.

V gene TRBV23-1 combines with J gene TRBJ1-1; 9 nucleotides match TRBD1. TRBV23-1 carries the ORF label, with uncertain function. J lost 0 bases, V lost 7 bases, and 18 bases had no gene match. CDR3 length equals 19 residues. The CDR3 coding sequence is TGCGCCAGCACCAAATCCGGAGTAGGGACAGGGATTATGAACACTGAAGCTTTCTTT. Translated: CASTKSGVGTGIMNTEAFF.

This clonotype was seen a handful of times. V is TRBV12-3 or TRBV12-4 and J is TRBJ1-2; possibly TRBD1 for D (6 bases). This CDR3 region has 13 residues. V lost 7 bases to trimming and J lost 4 bases, with 13 bases between them. DNA for the CDR3: TGTGCCAGCACCCTGACAGGTCTCTATGGCTACACCTTC. Translated: CASTLTGLYGYTF.

V is TRBV12-3 or TRBV12-4 and J is TRBJ1-2; D is unclear. CDR3 length: 16 amino acids. V lost 5 bases and J lost 5, with 21 bases in between. The CDR3 loop is CASSHGRRTELYGYTF. CDR3 coding DNA: TGTGCCAGCAGTCACGGTAGACGTACAGAACTTTATGGCTACACCTTC.

The rearrangement links TRBV20-1 to TRBJ1-2; D unclear. This CDR3 spans 12 amino acids. The V end was cut by 0 bases, the J end by 8 bases, with 10 bases between. The germline CDR1 and CDR2 sequences are DFQATT and SNEGSKA (reference sequence). The CDR3 loop is CSARDHGSGYTF. CDR3 DNA: TGCAGTGCTAGAGATCACGGGTCCGGCTACACCTTC.

This clonotype was counted only a few times. J is TRBJ2-1 and V is TRBV24-1; D is possibly TRBD2 (5 bases). Germline V gene data show CDR1 as KGHDR and CDR2 as SFDVKD. Trimming pared 6 bases from V and 6 bases from J, leaving 8 bases between. The CDR3 totals 12 residues. The CDR3 bases are TGTGCCACCAGTCTAGCCGGCAATGAGCAGTTCTTC. Amino acids: CATSLAGNEQFF.

This clonotype was observed a handful of times. The gene calls are TRBV11-2 and TRBJ2-4; D could derive from TRBD1 or TRBD2 (5 bases each). The CDR3 spans 12 residues. CDR1 and CDR2 from the germline V gene are SGHAT and FQNNGV. With 3 bases removed from V and 5 bases from J, the gap between germline ends came to 5 bases. For the CDR3, the DNA is TGTGCCAGCAGCTTGGGGGAAAACATTCAGTACTTC. This gives the protein CASSLGENIQYF.

This clonotype was seen only a few times. The chain employs TRBV2 and TRBJ2-5; D is undetermined. V gave up 10 bases and J gave up 4 bases, with 4 bases separating them. There are 9 residues in the CDR3. CDR1 is SNHLY, CDR2 FYNNEI, per germline. The DNA for the CDR3 is TGTGCCATACGAGAGACCCAGTACTTC. This translates into CAIRETQYF. The full variable domain, with the rest looked up from reference TRBV2 and TRBJ2-5, is EPEVTQTPSHQVTQMGQEVILRCVPISNHLYFYWYRQILGQKVEFLVSFYNNEISEKSEIFDDQFSVERPDGSNFTLKIRSTKLEDSAMYFCAIRETQYFGPGTRLLVL.

This clonotype was counted a few times. The J gene is TRBJ2-3, the V gene TRBV14, with D possibly being TRBD2 (6 bases). The ends were cut back, 3 bases at V and 3 bases at J, with 13 bases in the middle. Germline CDR1 and CDR2: SGHDN and FVKESK. The CDR3 length is 15 residues. The CDR3 DNA reads TGTGCCAGCAGCCACCCGGGGGTCACGACAGATACGCAGTATTTT. This gives the protein CASSHPGVTTDTQYF.

This chain connects TRBV20-1 to TRBJ2-3, with D maybe TRBD2 (5 bases). The germline V gene has CDR1 DFQATT and CDR2 SNEGSKA (reference sequence). V was trimmed by 4 bases and J by 0 bases, leaving 17 bases between them. This CDR3 region has 16 residues. The CDR3, as DNA: TGCAGTGCTATACTAGGACTCGTCCTAAGCACAGATACGCAGTATTTT. Its protein is CSAILGLVLSTDTQYF.

The gene calls are TRBV6-6 and TRBJ1-3, with unresolved D. The CDR3 consists of 11 residues. V was shortened by 10 bases and J by 8 bases, with 12 bases between the two germline ends. CDR1 and CDR2 (germline): MNHNY, SVGAGI (reference sequence). As DNA, the CDR3 is TGTGCCACCGGGTCGGGAGACACCATATATTTT. This translates into CATGSGDTIYF.

This clonotype appeared a single time. The CDR3 reads CASSLSNSAVYEQYF. The CDR3 coding sequence is TGTGCCAGCAGCCTTTCGAATAGTGCAGTCTACGAGCAGTACTTC. The rearrangement links TRBV14 to TRBJ2-7; D call uncertain. Per the germline V gene, CDR1 is SGHDN and CDR2 is FVKESK. There are 15 residues in the CDR3. V lost 4 bases, J lost 3 bases, and 16 bases lay in between.

Only a few counts were recorded for this clonotype. The rearrangement links TRBV4-2 to TRBJ2-1; 7 positions match TRBD1. The CDR3 loop spans 12 amino acids. Germline loops: CDR1 LGHNA, CDR2 YNFKEQ. V dropped 2 bases and J dropped 8; count of bases not matched to a gene: 0. In DNA form, the CDR3 reads TGTGCCAGCAGCCAAACAGGGGATGAGCAGTTCTTC. Protein product: CASSQTGDEQFF.

The V and J genes are TRBV9 and TRBJ1-6; 7 bases match TRBD1. Looked up from germline, CDR1 is SGDLS and CDR2 is YYNGEE. The CDR3 spans 14 residues. Trimming at V came to 3 bases and at J to 6 bases, leaving 3 bases not matched to a gene. The CDR3 reads CASSEGATNSPLHF. CDR3 coding DNA: TGTGCCAGCAGCGAGGGGGCAACTAATTCACCCCTCCACTTT.

This clonotype was counted at least ten times. This chain joins TRBV7-9 and TRBJ2-1; 7 bases fit TRBD2. The J segment lost 1 base and the V segment lost 4 bases, leaving 7 bases of the junction unmatched. CDR1 is SEHNR and CDR2 is FQNEAQ in the germline V gene (reference sequence). The CDR3 sequence is 16 residues long. CDR3 loop: CASSSRGDGSYNEQFF. CDR3 nucleotides: TGTGCCAGCAGCTCTCGGGGGGACGGATCCTACAATGAGCAGTTCTTC.

The gene calls are TRBV11-1 and TRBJ1-2; perhaps TRBD1 as D (6 bases). The germline CDR1 and CDR2 sequences are SGHAT and FQDESV (reference sequence). V was clipped by 9 bases and J by 8 bases, with 22 bases between them. The CDR3 length is 14 residues. In nucleotides, the CDR3 is TGTGCCAGAATTGACGACGGGGGCTTTTTAGGCTACACCTTC. Translating it yields CARIDDGGFLGYTF. Looking up the rest from reference TRBV11-1 and TRBJ1-2 gives the full variable domain: EAEVAQSPRYKITEKSQAVAFWCDPISGHATLYWYRQILGQGPELLVQFQDESVVDDSQLPKDRFSAERLKGVDSTLKIQPAELGDSAMYLCARIDDGGFLGYTFGSGTRLTVV.

This clonotype has a handful of counts. The gene calls are TRBV11-1 and TRBJ2-6; TRBD2 agrees at 9 bases. J was trimmed by 0 bases and V by 3 bases; bases with no gene match: 9. There are 19 residues in the CDR3. The V gene's germline CDR1 is SGHAT and CDR2 FQDESV (reference sequence). The CDR3 reads CASSLFQRGAHSGANVLTF. Written as DNA, the CDR3 is TGTGCCAGCAGCTTGTTTCAGCGGGGGGCTCACTCTGGGGCCAACGTCCTGACTTTC.

In this sample, this clonotype turned up a few times. This chain joins TRBV21-1 and TRBJ2-4; the D call of TRBD2 is as the table states it, not checked on the DNA. TRBV21-1 corresponds to a pseudogene. The CDR3 extends over 12 amino acids. CDR3 region: CASSGGEDIQYF. The CDR3 DNA reads as TGTGCCAGCAGCGGAGGGGAGGACATTCAGTACTTC.

This clonotype was found a few times. V usage is TRBV20-1 and J usage is TRBJ2-1, with 7 bases fitting TRBD1. Germline V gene data show CDR1 as DFQATT and CDR2 as SNEGSKA (reference sequence). Trimming at V came to 6 bases and at J to 6 bases, leaving 5 bases not matched to a gene. The CDR3 is made up of 12 amino acids. The CDR3 loop is CSATGAANEQFF. CDR3 coding DNA: TGCAGTGCCACAGGGGCGGCCAATGAGCAGTTCTTC.

This clonotype was seen only a few times. The DNA for the CDR3 is TGTGCCACCAGCCGGACAGGGGGCTACGAGCAGTACTTC. Translating gives CATSRTGGYEQYF. This rearrangement joins TRBV15 to TRBJ2-7, with 10 bases aligning to TRBD1. The length of the CDR3 is 13 residues. After removal of 5 bases from V and 3 bases from J, the junction contained 1 base not matched to a gene. The germline V gene encodes CDR1 LNHNV and CDR2 YYDKDF (reference sequence). The full variable domain, completed using reference TRBV15 and TRBJ2-7, is DAMVIQNPRYQVTQFGKPVTLSCSQTLNHNVMYWYQQKSSQAPKLLFHYYDKDFNNEADTPDNFQSRRPNTSFCFLDIRSPGLGDTAMYLCATSRTGGYEQYFGPGTRLTVT.

The table lists this clonotype with a few counts. This chain joins TRBV10-3 and TRBJ1-2; TRBD1 agrees at 8 bases. The CDR3 runs to 14 residues. J lost 4 bases, V lost 10 bases, and 11 bases had no gene match. Germline V gene lookup returns CDR1 ENHRY and CDR2 SYGVKD. CDR3 nucleotide sequence: TGTGCCACCCTCCTTTCAGGGGGCGGCTATGGCTACACCTTC. As protein: CATLLSGGGYGYTF.

CDR3 residues: CASSQDTYRAYEQYF. The DNA for the CDR3 is TGCGCCAGCAGCCAAGATACCTACAGGGCCTACGAGCAGTACTTC. The chain recombines TRBV4-3 with TRBJ2-7; TRBD1 might be the D (6 bases). V was pared by 0 bases and J by 2 bases, with 11 bases between. The CDR3 extends over 15 amino acids. Germline V gives CDR1 LGHNA, CDR2 YSLEER.

The rearrangement uses TRBV6-1 and TRBJ2-7; D may be TRBD1 or TRBD2 (6 bases each). V was trimmed by 5 bases and J by 4 bases, leaving 15 bases between them. The CDR3 sequence is 14 residues long. From germline, CDR1 is MNHNS and CDR2 SASEGT. DNA of the CDR3: TGTGCCAGCAGTCAGGGGTTAGCGGCTTACGAGCAGTACTTC. Its translation is CASSQGLAAYEQYF.

V and J are TRBV6-5 and TRBJ2-7, with D uncertain. V was shortened by 3 bases and J by 0 bases, with 9 bases between the two germline ends. Germline CDR1 and CDR2: MNHEY and SVGAGI. CDR3 length: 14 amino acids. The CDR3 nucleotides read TGTGCCAGCAGTTATCAGGTTAGCTCCTACGAGCAGTACTTC. This codes for CASSYQVSSYEQYF.

This clonotype was seen a few times. The chain uses TRBV12-3 or TRBV12-4 and TRBJ1-5; a possible D gene is TRBD1 (5 bases). Trimming shortened V by 5 bases and J by 4 bases, and 12 bases separated the two germline ends. CDR3 size: 14 residues. The CDR3 DNA follows: TGTGCCAGCAGTAACGGGGCAGAAAATCAGCCCCAGCATTTT. Translation: CASSNGAENQPQHF.

This chain links TRBV5-1 with TRBJ2-1, with 7 bases matching TRBD2. V was pared by 7 bases and J by 0 bases, with 1 base of the junction left unmatched. This CDR3 has 13 residues. Germline values: CDR1 SGHRS, CDR2 YFSETQ. CDR3 sequence: CASRDYSYNEQFF. DNA of the CDR3: TGCGCCAGCCGGGACTACTCCTACAATGAGCAGTTCTTC.

This clonotype was counted between two and nine times. This chain uses TRBV5-8 with TRBJ2-3; D is undetermined. The germline CDR1 and CDR2 sequences are SGHTS and YDEGEE. The CDR3 runs to 15 residues. V gave up 4 bases and J gave up 2 bases, with 14 bases separating them. The CDR3 DNA reads TGTGCCAGCAGCGCAGGAACGGCTTTCACAGATACGCAGTATTTT. It is translated as CASSAGTAFTDTQYF.